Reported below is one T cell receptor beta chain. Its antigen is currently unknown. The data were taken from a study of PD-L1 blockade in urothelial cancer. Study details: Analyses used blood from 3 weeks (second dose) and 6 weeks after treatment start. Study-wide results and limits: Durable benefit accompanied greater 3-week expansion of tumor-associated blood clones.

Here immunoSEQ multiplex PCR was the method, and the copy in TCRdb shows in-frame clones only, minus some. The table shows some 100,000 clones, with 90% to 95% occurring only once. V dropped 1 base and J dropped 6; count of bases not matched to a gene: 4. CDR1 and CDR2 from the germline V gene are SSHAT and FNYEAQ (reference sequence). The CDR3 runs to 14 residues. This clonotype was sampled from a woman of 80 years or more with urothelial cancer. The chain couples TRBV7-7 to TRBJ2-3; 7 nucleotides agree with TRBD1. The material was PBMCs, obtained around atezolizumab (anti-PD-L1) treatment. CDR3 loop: CASSLGMGQDTQYF. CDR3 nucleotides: TGTGCCAGCAGCTTAGGAATGGGACAGGATACGCAGTATTTT.